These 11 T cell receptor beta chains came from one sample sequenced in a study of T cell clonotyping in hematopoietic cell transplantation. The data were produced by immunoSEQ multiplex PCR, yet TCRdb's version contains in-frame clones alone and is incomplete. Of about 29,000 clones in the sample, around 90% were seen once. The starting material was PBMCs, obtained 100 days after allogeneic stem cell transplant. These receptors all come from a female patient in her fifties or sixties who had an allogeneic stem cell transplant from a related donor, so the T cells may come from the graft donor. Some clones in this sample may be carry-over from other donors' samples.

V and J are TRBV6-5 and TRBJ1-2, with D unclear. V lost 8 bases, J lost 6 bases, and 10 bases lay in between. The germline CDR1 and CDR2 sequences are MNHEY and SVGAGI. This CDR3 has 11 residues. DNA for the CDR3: TGTGCCAGCGGGTTGGCCCATGGCTACACCTTC. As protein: CASGLAHGYTF.

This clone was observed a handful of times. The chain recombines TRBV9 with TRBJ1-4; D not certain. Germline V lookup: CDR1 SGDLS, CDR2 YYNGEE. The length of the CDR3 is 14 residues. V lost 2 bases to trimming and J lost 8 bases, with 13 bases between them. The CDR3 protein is CASSVDSTGEKLFF. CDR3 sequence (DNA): TGTGCCAGCAGCGTTGACTCGACGGGGGAAAAACTGTTTTTT.

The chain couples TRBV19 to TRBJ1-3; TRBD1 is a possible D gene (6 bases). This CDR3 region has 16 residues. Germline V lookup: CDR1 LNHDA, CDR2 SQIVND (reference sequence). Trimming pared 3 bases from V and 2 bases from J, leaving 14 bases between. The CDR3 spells CASSIPGAAAGNTIYF. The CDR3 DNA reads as TGTGCCAGTAGTATTCCGGGGGCCGCCGCTGGAAACACCATATATTTT.

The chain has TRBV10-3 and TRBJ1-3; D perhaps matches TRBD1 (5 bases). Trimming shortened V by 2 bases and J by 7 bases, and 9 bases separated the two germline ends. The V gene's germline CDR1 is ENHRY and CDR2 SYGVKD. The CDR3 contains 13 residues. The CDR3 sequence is CAISEGAKNTIYF. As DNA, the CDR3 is TGTGCCATCAGTGAGGGGGCAAAGAACACCATATATTTT.

The CDR3 coding sequence is TGTGCCAGCAGTGAACAGGGTCCCGGGGAGCTGTTTTTT. Amino acids: CASSEQGPGELFF. The chain uses TRBV2 and TRBJ2-2; possible D gene TRBD1, 5 bases. V was pared by 2 bases and J by 6 bases, with 7 bases between. Germline V lookup: CDR1 SNHLY, CDR2 FYNNEI. The CDR3 consists of 13 residues.

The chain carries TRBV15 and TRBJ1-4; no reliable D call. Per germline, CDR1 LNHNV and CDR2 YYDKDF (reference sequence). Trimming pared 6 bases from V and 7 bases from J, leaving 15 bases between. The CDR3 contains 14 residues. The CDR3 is CATRERKGGEKLFF. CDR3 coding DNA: TGTGCCACCAGGGAACGCAAGGGCGGTGAAAAACTGTTTTTT.

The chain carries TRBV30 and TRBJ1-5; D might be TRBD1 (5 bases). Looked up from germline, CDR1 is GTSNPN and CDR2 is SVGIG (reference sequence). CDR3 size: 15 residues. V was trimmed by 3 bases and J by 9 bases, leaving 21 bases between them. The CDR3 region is CAWSSSGTGRRPQHF. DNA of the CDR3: TGTGCCTGGAGCTCCTCCGGGACCGGGAGGAGGCCCCAGCATTTT.

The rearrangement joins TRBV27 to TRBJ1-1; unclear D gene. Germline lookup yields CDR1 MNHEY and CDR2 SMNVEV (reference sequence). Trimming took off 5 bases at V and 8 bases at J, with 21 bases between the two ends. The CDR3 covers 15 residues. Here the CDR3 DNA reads TGTGCCAGCAGTCCCCTCGACTGGGGTTACTCCGAAGCTTTCTTT. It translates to CASSPLDWGYSEAFF.

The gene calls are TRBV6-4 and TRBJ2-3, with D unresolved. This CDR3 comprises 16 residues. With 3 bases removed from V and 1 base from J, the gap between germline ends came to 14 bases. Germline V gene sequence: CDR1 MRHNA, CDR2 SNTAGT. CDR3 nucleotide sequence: TGTGCCAGCAGTGATGGGTTTAGTTCAGGCACAGATACGCAGTATTTT. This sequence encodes CASSDGFSSGTDTQYF.

Here the CDR3 reads CASTRSLGVFDGYTF. As DNA, the CDR3 is TGTGCCAGTACCCGTTCGTTAGGGGTATTTGATGGCTACACCTTC. V gene TRBV19 combines with J gene TRBJ1-2; D perhaps matches TRBD1 (5 bases). Germline CDR1 is LNHDA and CDR2 is SQIVND (reference sequence). With 7 bases removed from V and 6 bases from J, the gap between germline ends came to 21 bases. This CDR3 is built from 15 residues.

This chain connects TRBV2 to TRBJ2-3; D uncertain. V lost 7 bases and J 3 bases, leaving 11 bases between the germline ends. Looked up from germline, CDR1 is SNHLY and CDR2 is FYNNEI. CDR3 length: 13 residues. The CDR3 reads CASKLLGTDTQYF. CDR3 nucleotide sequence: TGTGCCAGCAAACTTCTGGGGACAGATACGCAGTATTTT.